This entry concerns a single T cell receptor (beta chain). Sequencing used immunoSEQ multiplex PCR; TCRdb keeps in-frame clones, though not all of them. The data contain some 640,000 clones, 87% of them singletons. CDR3 size: 17 residues. CDR1 and CDR2 from the germline V gene are LGHNA and YSLEER. V lost 0 bases and J lost 1, with 16 bases in between. This record belongs to a study of shared T cell receptors in the human thymus. The same sample was also studied in work on human thymus T cells. From that report: Thymic material originated from resections removed in the course of corrective heart surgery. Thymic and blood repertoires appeared to carry a bias in their V and J gene usage.

The V gene is TRBV4-3, the J gene TRBJ2-7; TRBD1 might be the D (5 bases). This TCR came from a boy under two years old with a congenital heart defect. Sequenced input: thymocytes. The CDR3 loop is CASSQDRGQLRSYEQYF. CDR3 bases: TGCGCCAGCAGCCAAGATAGGGGCCAGTTGAGATCCTACGAGCAGTACTTC.